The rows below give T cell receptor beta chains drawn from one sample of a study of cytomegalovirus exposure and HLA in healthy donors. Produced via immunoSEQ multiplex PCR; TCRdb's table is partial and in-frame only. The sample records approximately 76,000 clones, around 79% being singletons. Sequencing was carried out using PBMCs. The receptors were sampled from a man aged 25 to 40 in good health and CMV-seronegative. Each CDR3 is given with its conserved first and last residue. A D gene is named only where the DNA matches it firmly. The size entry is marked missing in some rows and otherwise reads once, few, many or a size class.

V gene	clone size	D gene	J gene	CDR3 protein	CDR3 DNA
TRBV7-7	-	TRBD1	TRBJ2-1	CASSLDGQGEQFF	TGTGCTAGCAGCTTAGATGGACAGGGCGAGCAGTTCTTC
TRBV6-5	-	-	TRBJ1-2	CASSYSGRGPGYTF	TGTGCCAGCAGTTACTCCGGGAGAGGTCCTGGCTACACCTTC
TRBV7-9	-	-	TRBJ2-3	CASSFPGITDTQYF	TGTGCCAGCAGCTTCCCAGGGATCACAGATACGCAGTATTTT
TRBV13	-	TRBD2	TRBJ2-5	CASSPGTSGAKRGTQYF	TGTGCCAGCAGCCCTGGGACTAGCGGGGCAAAACGGGGGACCCAGTACTTC
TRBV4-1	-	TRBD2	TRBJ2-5	CASSQTSLATETQYF	TGCGCCAGCAGCCAAACTTCACTAGCGACAGAGACCCAGTACTTC
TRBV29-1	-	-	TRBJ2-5	CSVSGLSGETQYF	TGCAGCGTCTCGGGACTTTCGGGAGAGACCCAGTACTTC
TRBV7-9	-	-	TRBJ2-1	CSSSPSLDFHEQFF	TGTTCCAGCAGCCCAAGCCTGGACTTCCATGAGCAGTTCTTC
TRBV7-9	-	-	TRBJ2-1	CASSLVPQYNEQFF	TGTGCCAGCAGCTTAGTTCCCCAGTACAATGAGCAGTTCTTC
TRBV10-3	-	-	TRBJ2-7	CAISADRTYEQYF	TGTGCCATCAGTGCTGACAGAACCTACGAGCAGTACTTC
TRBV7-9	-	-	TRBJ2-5	CASSSSGTRGGETQYF	TGTGCCAGCAGCTCGTCCGGGACGCGGGGCGGGGAGACCCAGTACTTC
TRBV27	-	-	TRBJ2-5	CASSLNGDQTQYF	TGTGCCAGCAGTTTGAACGGGGATCAGACCCAGTACTTC
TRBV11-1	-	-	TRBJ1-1	CASSSLFGGRYTEAFF	TGTGCCAGCAGCTCACTTTTCGGGGGGAGATACACTGAAGCTTTCTTT
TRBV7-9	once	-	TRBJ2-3	CASSQRTVWATQYF	TGTGCCAGCAGCCAACGGACAGTCTGGGCTACGCAGTATTTT
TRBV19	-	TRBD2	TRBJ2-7	CASSMGGAYEQYF	TGTGCCAGTAGTATGGGGGGGGCCTACGAGCAGTACTTC
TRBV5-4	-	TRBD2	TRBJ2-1	CASSPRPPSGGNEQFF	TGTGCCAGCAGCCCCCGGCCGCCTAGCGGGGGCAATGAGCAGTTCTTC
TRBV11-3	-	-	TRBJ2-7	CASSPRDSSYEQYF	TGTGCCAGCAGCCCGCGGGACAGCTCCTACGAGCAGTACTTC
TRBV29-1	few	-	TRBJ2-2	CSVRVGTNTGELFF	TGCAGCGTTCGGGTAGGGACAAACACCGGGGAGCTGTTTTTT
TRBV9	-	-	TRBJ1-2	CASSPYPQGNGYGYTF	TGTGCCAGCAGCCCCTATCCGCAGGGGAACGGCTATGGCTACACCTTC
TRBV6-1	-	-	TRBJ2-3	CASGSEQLTDTQYF	TGTGCCAGCGGGTCCGAACAGCTCACAGATACGCAGTATTTT
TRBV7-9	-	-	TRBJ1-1	CASSLEGQGNTEAFF	TGTGCCAGCAGCTTAGAAGGGCAGGGGAACACTGAAGCTTTCTTT
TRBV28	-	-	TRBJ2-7	CASRSGTRYEQYF	TGTGCCAGCCGGTCCGGGACTCGTTACGAGCAGTACTTC
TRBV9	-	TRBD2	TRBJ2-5	CASSLGTSGGETQYF	TGTGCCAGCAGTTTGGGGACTAGCGGGGGAGAGACCCAGTACTTC
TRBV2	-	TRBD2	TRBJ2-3	CASSTGRAGGDTQYF	TGTGCCAGCAGTACCGGGAGGGCGGGGGGAGATACGCAGTATTTT
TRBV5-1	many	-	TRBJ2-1	CASSYGEQQFF	TGCGCCAGCAGCTACGGAGAACAGCAGTTCTTC
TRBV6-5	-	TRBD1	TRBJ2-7	CASRSSPGQARGQYF	TGTGCCAGCAGGTCTTCACCGGGACAGGCCAGGGGGCAGTACTTC
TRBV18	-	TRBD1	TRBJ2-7	CASSLRDRGYEQYF	TGTGCCAGCTCACTCCGGGACAGGGGCTACGAGCAGTACTTC
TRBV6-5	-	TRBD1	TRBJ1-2	CASRLRDRGWGGYTF	TGTGCCAGCAGACTCCGGGACAGGGGGTGGGGAGGCTACACCTTC
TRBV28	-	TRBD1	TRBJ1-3	CASSSGQSRDTIYF	TGTGCCAGCAGTTCGGGACAGAGCAGGGACACCATATATTTT
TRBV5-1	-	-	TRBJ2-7	CASSPISRDYEQYF	TGCGCCAGCAGCCCTATTAGTCGGGACTACGAGCAGTACTTC
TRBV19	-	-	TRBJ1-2	CASIGGSLPYGYTF	TGTGCCAGTATTGGCGGCTCCTTGCCCTATGGCTACACCTTC
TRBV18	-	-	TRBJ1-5	CASSPQGFLNNQPQHF	TGTGCCAGCTCGCCGCAGGGGTTCCTCAACAATCAGCCCCAGCATTTT
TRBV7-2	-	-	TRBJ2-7	CASSLAASSYEQYF	TGTGCCAGCAGCTTAGCGGCCAGCTCCTACGAGCAGTACTTC
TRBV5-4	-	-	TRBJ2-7	CASSHGGSSYEQYF	TGTGCCAGCAGCCACGGGGGTAGCTCCTACGAGCAGTACTTC
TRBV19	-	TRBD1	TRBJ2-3	CASRRTGVDADTQYF	TGTGCCAGCCGCCGGACAGGTGTAGACGCAGATACGCAGTATTTT
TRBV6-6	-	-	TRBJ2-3	CASTLYGSISTDTQYF	TGTGCCAGCACCTTATATGGGAGTATAAGCACAGATACGCAGTATTTT
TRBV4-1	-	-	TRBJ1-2	CASSQISGYGYTF	TGCGCCAGCAGCCAAATTTCAGGTTATGGCTACACCTTC
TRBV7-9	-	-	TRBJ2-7	CASSLNREYEQYF	TGTGCCAGCAGCTTGAACAGGGAGTACGAGCAGTACTTC
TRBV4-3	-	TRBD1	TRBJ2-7	CSSSQAATGSYEQYF	TGCTCCAGCAGCCAAGCGGCGACAGGGTCCTACGAGCAGTACTTC
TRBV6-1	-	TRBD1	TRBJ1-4	CASSGRDRINEKLFF	TGTGCCAGCAGTGGCCGGGACAGGATTAATGAAAAACTGTTTTTT
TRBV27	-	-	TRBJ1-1	CASSGGQRGTEAFF	TGTGCCAGCAGTGGCGGGCAGCGGGGCACTGAAGCTTTCTTT